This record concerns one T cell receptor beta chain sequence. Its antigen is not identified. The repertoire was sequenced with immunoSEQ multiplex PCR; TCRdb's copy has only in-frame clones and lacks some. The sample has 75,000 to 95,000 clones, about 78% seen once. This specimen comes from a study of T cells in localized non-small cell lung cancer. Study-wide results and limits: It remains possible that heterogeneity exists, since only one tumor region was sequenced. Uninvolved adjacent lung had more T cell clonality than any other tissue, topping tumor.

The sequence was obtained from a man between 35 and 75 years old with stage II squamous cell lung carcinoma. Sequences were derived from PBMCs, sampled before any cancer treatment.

The CDR3 sequence: CASSMALGQNYGYTF. Written as DNA, the CDR3 is TGTGCCAGTAGTATGGCCCTTGGACAGAACTATGGCTACACCTTC. This chain connects TRBV19 to TRBJ1-2, with D tentatively TRBD1 (6 bases). The CDR3 has 15 amino acids. Germline V lookup: CDR1 LNHDA, CDR2 SQIVND (reference sequence). V lost 3 bases and J lost 2, with 13 bases in between.